These 26 T cell receptor beta chains were all obtained from the same sample, sequenced in a study of pediatric ulcerative colitis. The assay was immunoSEQ multiplex PCR, and TCRdb's table has in-frame clones only and misses some. The data contain some 57,000 clones, around 86% of them singletons. The material sequenced was blood. Source of these receptors: a boy aged 5 to 17 who was a control in a study of pediatric ulcerative colitis.

This clone has just one count. This chain connects TRBV5-1 to TRBJ1-1; 12 bases line up with TRBD1. The CDR3 loop spans 16 amino acids. The germline V gene has CDR1 SGHRS and CDR2 YFSETQ. V shed 2 bases, J shed 5 bases, and the junction held 7 bases outside the gene matches. DNA of the CDR3: TGCGCCAGCAGCTTCACCCGGGACAGGGGGCGAACTGAAGCTTTCTTT. Translated, it gives CASSFTRDRGRTEAFF.

This clone was counted a single time. This chain joins TRBV4-1 and TRBJ1-2; TRBD1 might be the D (5 bases). This CDR3 contains 13 residues. Germline lookup yields CDR1 MGHRA and CDR2 YSYEKL. Trimming took 3 bases from V and 8 from J, leaving 13 bases between them. The DNA of the CDR3 is TGCGCCAGCAGCCAGGGGGGGAGAGGGGGCTACACCTTC. Translated, it gives CASSQGGRGGYTF.

The chain has TRBV10-2 and TRBJ2-1; TRBD2 agrees at 12 bases. With 1 base clipped from V and 5 bases from J, the junction kept 6 bases outside the gene matches. Germline V lookup: CDR1 WSHSY, CDR2 SAAADI. The CDR3 runs to 17 residues. CDR3 DNA: TGCGCCAGCAGTGAGTTCTCTAGCGGGAGGGCCAACAATGAGCAGTTCTTC. Translation gives CASSEFSSGRANNEQFF.

The rearrangement joins TRBV30 to TRBJ1-3; the D is unclear. Germline lookup yields CDR1 GTSNPN and CDR2 SVGIG (reference sequence). The CDR3 sequence is 12 residues long. Trimming left V 2 bases short and J 3 bases short, with 5 bases between. The DNA of the CDR3 is TGTGCCTGGAGTACGTTTGGAAACACCATATATTTT. Its protein is CAWSTFGNTIYF.

The gene calls are TRBV15 and TRBJ2-1, with no clear D. Germline CDR1 LNHNV, CDR2 YYDKDF (reference sequence). This CDR3 contains 11 residues. Trimming cost V 5 bases and J 9 bases, with 8 bases left between them. The CDR3: CATSGSGEQFF. The CDR3 DNA reads as TGTGCCACCAGCGGAAGTGGTGAGCAGTTCTTC.

The CDR3 is CASSTGLAGVDEQFF. In DNA, the CDR3 is TGTGCCAGTAGTACGGGACTAGCGGGAGTGGATGAGCAGTTCTTC. This chain uses TRBV19 with TRBJ2-1, with TRBD2 identical over 14 bases. The ends lost 4 bases at V and 8 bases at J; junction bases unmatched: 4. In germline, CDR1 is LNHDA, CDR2 SQIVND (reference sequence). The CDR3 is 15 amino acids. Full variable domain (outside the CDR3, taken from reference TRBV19 and TRBJ2-1): DGGITQSPKYLFRKEGQNVTLSCEQNLNHDAMYWYRQDPGQGLRLIYYSQIVNDFQKGDIAEGYSVSREKKESFPLTVTSAQKNPTAFYLCASSTGLAGVDEQFFGPGTRLTVL.

This clone was detected once. The chain joins TRBV28 to TRBJ1-4; no firm D call. The CDR3 is 13 residues long. Trimming shortened V by 8 bases and J by 2 bases, and 9 bases separated the two germline ends. The germline V gene encodes CDR1 MDHEN and CDR2 SYDVKM. The CDR3 bases are TGTGCCAGCTGGAGTGGCACTAATGAAAAACTGTTTTTT. This codes for CASWSGTNEKLFF.

The chain couples TRBV2 to TRBJ2-7; D unresolved. Trimming took off 6 bases at V and 3 bases at J, with 18 bases between the two ends. Germline lookup yields CDR1 SNHLY and CDR2 FYNNEI. This CDR3 region has 15 residues. The CDR3 loop reads CASRIEPGLNYEQYF. The CDR3 nucleotides are TGTGCCAGCAGAATTGAGCCAGGCCTGAACTACGAGCAGTACTTC.

The genes are TRBV29-1 and TRBJ2-5, with 12 nucleotides matching TRBD2. CDR1 and CDR2 from the germline V gene are SQVTM and ANQGSEA. The CDR3 is 17 amino acids. V shed 3 bases, J shed 2 bases, and the junction held 10 bases outside the gene matches. The CDR3 here is CSVEVLAGGGRQETQYF. The CDR3 DNA reads as TGCAGCGTTGAGGTTCTAGCGGGAGGGGGTAGACAAGAGACCCAGTACTTC. The full variable domain, rest sourced from reference TRBV29-1 and TRBJ2-5, is SAVISQKPSRDICQRGTSLTIQCQVDSQVTMMFWYRQQPGQSLTLIATANQGSEATYESGFVIDKFPISRPNLTFSTLTVSNMSPEDSSIYLCSVEVLAGGGRQETQYFGPGTRLLVL.

The V and J genes are TRBV9 and TRBJ2-1; 8 nucleotides match TRBD2. This CDR3 has 18 residues. Germline V gives CDR1 SGDLS, CDR2 YYNGEE. Trimming cost V 3 bases and J 8 bases; bases outside gene matches: 19. CDR3 sequence: CASSAEVIAGHPIDEQFF. As DNA, the CDR3 is TGTGCCAGCAGCGCTGAAGTAATAGCGGGGCACCCTATCGATGAGCAGTTCTTC.

This clone was seen more than once but under ten times. DNA for the CDR3: TGTGCCAGCAGGACAGGGGACACCGGGGAGCTGTTTTTT. As protein: CASRTGDTGELFF. This chain links TRBV4-2 with TRBJ2-2; 8 nucleotides agree with TRBD1. The junction had 0 bases not matched to a gene; V was cut back by 6 bases and J by 3 bases. The CDR3 runs to 13 residues. Germline CDR1 reads LGHNA; CDR2 reads YNFKEQ.

The chain links TRBV7-6 to TRBJ2-5, with TRBD1 matching 10 bases. The CDR3 totals 15 residues. Trimming at V came to 4 bases and at J to 1 base, leaving 3 bases not matched to a gene. From germline, CDR1 is SGHVS and CDR2 FNYEAQ. CDR3 nucleotide sequence: TGTGCCAGCAGCTCCGGGACAGGGGTCCAAGAGACCCAGTACTTC. Its translation: CASSSGTGVQETQYF.

This clone was seen a handful of times. V is TRBV4-1 and J is TRBJ1-6; the D is unclear. The CDR3 totals 18 residues. V was pared by 1 base and J by 7 bases, with 20 bases between. Germline values: CDR1 MGHRA, CDR2 YSYEKL. The DNA of the CDR3 is TGCGCCAGCAGCCAAGTTGACATGGGGTTTTTAGGGAATTCACCCCTCCACTTT. This codes for CASSQVDMGFLGNSPLHF.

The chain joins TRBV5-8 to TRBJ2-1; D unclear. Germline V gives CDR1 SGHTS, CDR2 YDEGEE. Deletions cut 7 bases from V and 5 bases from J, with 13 bases between. The CDR3 loop spans 13 amino acids. DNA for the CDR3: TGTGCCAGCGGTCTTGTGGGTGACAATGAGCAGTTCTTC. This gives the protein CASGLVGDNEQFF.

The chain uses TRBV7-8 and TRBJ2-1; 11 positions match TRBD2. V lost 2 bases and J lost 0; bases outside the gene matches: 9. The CDR3 is 19 residues long. CDR1 and CDR2 from the germline V gene are SGHVS and FQNEAQ. The CDR3 DNA reads as TGTGCCAGCAGCTTAAGGGCACTAGCGGGGGTTAACTCCTACAATGAGCAGTTCTTC. This sequence encodes CASSLRALAGVNSYNEQFF.

The chain employs TRBV28 and TRBJ1-1, with 8 positions matching TRBD1. The germline gives CDR1 MDHEN, CDR2 SYDVKM. Trimming at V came to 11 bases and at J to 2 bases, leaving 10 bases not matched to a gene. This CDR3 has 14 residues. The CDR3 reads CASPGQGLNTEAFF. In nucleotides, the CDR3 is TGTGCCTCCCCCGGACAGGGCCTCAACACTGAAGCTTTCTTT.

To note about this clone: The junction departs from germline at one end; a sequencing error may be responsible. V is TRBV7-7 and J is TRBJ1-1; weak D call: TRBD1 (6 bases). Germline V CDR1 and CDR2: SSHAT, FNYEAQ (reference sequence). The CDR3 has 13 residues. The CDR3 loop reads CASSLAQGGEAFF. The CDR3 region has the DNA TGTGCTAGCAGCTTGGCACAGGGAGGTGAAGCTTTCTTT.

This rearrangement joins TRBV27 to TRBJ2-1; D possibly corresponds to TRBD2 (5 bases). The CDR3 totals 14 residues. The germline V gene has CDR1 MNHEY and CDR2 SMNVEV (reference sequence). Trimming took off 8 bases at V and 3 bases at J, with 14 bases between the two ends. The CDR3 protein is CASFLAGSYNEQFF. CDR3 DNA: TGTGCCAGCTTCCTTGCGGGCAGCTACAATGAGCAGTTCTTC.

The J gene is TRBJ1-1, the V gene TRBV11-1; D might be TRBD1 (5 bases). This CDR3 contains 17 residues. Trimming took off 5 bases at V and 0 bases at J, with 19 bases between the two ends. Per germline, CDR1 SGHAT and CDR2 FQDESV (reference sequence). The DNA for the CDR3 is TGTGCCAGCAGCGTGTCCCGACAGCACCTGATGAACACTGAAGCTTTCTTT. Its protein is CASSVSRQHLMNTEAFF.

This clone was observed a few times. The chain joins TRBV18 to TRBJ2-3, with D uncertain. The ends were cut back, 2 bases at V and 10 bases at J, with 16 bases in the middle. The CDR3 contains 14 residues. CDR1 is KGHSH, CDR2 LQKENI, per germline. CDR3 sequence: CASSPGVARVAQYF. CDR3 sequence (DNA): TGTGCCAGCTCACCAGGGGTAGCCCGGGTGGCGCAGTATTTT.

The rearrangement joins TRBV9 to TRBJ2-2; TRBD2 matches at 8 bases. Unmatched junction bases numbered 4, after V lost 3 bases and J lost 3 bases. Looked up from germline, CDR1 is SGDLS and CDR2 is YYNGEE. This CDR3 is built from 15 residues. The CDR3 bases are TGTGCCAGCAGCGCCGAACTAGCGGACACCGGGGAGCTGTTTTTT. Protein sequence: CASSAELADTGELFF.

This sequence joins TRBV12-5 and TRBJ2-5; D gene ambiguous. Trimming stripped 2 bases from V and 7 bases from J, with 20 bases between. Per germline, CDR1 LGHNT and CDR2 FRNRAP. The CDR3 is 16 amino acids. The DNA of the CDR3 is TGTGCTAGTGGTTTGATACTTACCGGGTCAAGGTGGACCCAGTACTTC. The encoded protein is CASGLILTGSRWTQYF.

This chain joins TRBV4-1 and TRBJ2-5; TRBD1 matches 7 bases. V was clipped by 5 bases and J by 1 base; unmatched bases: 16. The CDR3 covers 18 residues. Germline V gene data show CDR1 as MGHRA and CDR2 as YSYEKL. Written as DNA, the CDR3 is TGCGCCAGCAGCATACCGGTGGGGCAACAGGGGTTCCAAGAGACCCAGTACTTC. Protein sequence: CASSIPVGQQGFQETQYF.

Concerning this clone itself: The same CDR3 is also encoded by other DNA sequences in this sample. The rearrangement links TRBV2 to TRBJ2-7; 9 nucleotides align to TRBD2. Trimming took 4 bases from V and 9 from J; bases not matched to a gene: 7. The germline V gene has CDR1 SNHLY and CDR2 FYNNEI. CDR3 length equals 13 residues. The DNA for the CDR3 is TGTGCCAGCAGTGCGCGGGGGGGCGGTAGGCAGTACTTC. It is translated as CASSARGGGRQYF.

This chain connects TRBV5-1 to TRBJ1-3, with D perhaps matching TRBD1 (6 bases). CDR3 length: 15 amino acids. CDR1 is SGHRS, CDR2 YFSETQ, per germline. V was clipped by 0 bases and J by 4 bases, with 11 bases between them. CDR3 DNA sequence: TGCGCCAGCAGCTTGGACGGGGGCTTCGGAAACACCATATATTTT. The encoded protein is CASSLDGGFGNTIYF.

This clone was detected a few times. The genes are TRBV9 and TRBJ1-1; D gene uncertain. The CDR3 is 14 residues long. Germline V lookup: CDR1 SGDLS, CDR2 YYNGEE. Trimming cost V 0 bases and J 1 base, with 7 bases left between them. DNA of the CDR3: TGTGCCAGCAGCGTAGTAGAGGGGAACACTGAAGCTTTCTTT. This sequence encodes CASSVVEGNTEAFF.